Described below is a single T cell receptor (beta chain) sequence and its context. The source of the sample is a study of technical replicates of blood from a handful of donors. Trimming took 7 bases from V and 9 from J; bases not matched to a gene: 11. The CDR3 contains 14 residues. CDR1 MDHEN and CDR2 SYDVKM come from the germline V gene. Measured with immunoSEQ multiplex PCR; TCRdb has only the in-frame clones, and not every one. Found here are some 76,000 clones, around 94% of them singletons; the top ten hold around 0.37%. This chain uses TRBV28 with TRBJ2-1; 8 nucleotides match TRBD2. The TCR originated in a human donor in good health. Sequenced material: T cells isolated from PBMCs. The DNA of the CDR3 is TGTGCCAGCATGGGTAGCGGGACCAGAAGTGAGCAGTTCTTC. This sequence encodes CASMGSGTRSEQFF.